The 32 T cell receptor beta chains listed next were all sequenced from one sample in a study of CD8 T cells in Susac syndrome. RNA was extracted with the RNeasy kit, and a quantity of roughly 0.5 to 1 ug was reverse transcribed using random hexamers. From the immunoSEQ multiplex PCR reads, TCRdb called clonotypes with MiXCR, one entry per CDR3 protein. In the table there are around 150,000 distinct CDR3 sequences, around 94% of which are singletons. The sample consisted of CD4+ T cells from PBMCs. The receptors were gathered from a human donor in good health.

The J gene is TRBJ1-2, the V gene TRBV20-1; TRBD1 aligns across 11 bases. J was trimmed by 0 bases and V by 6 bases; bases with no gene match: 9. Looked up from germline, CDR1 is DFQATT and CDR2 is SNEGSKA (reference sequence). This CDR3 has 16 amino acids. The CDR3, as DNA: TGCAGTGCAAATCCGGACAGGGGGCATACTAACTATGGCTACACCTTC. Encoded protein: CSANPDRGHTNYGYTF.

The chain recombines TRBV12-3 or TRBV12-4 with TRBJ1-1; D ambiguous. The CDR3 runs to 15 residues. V was clipped by 4 bases and J by 6 bases, with 18 bases between them. DNA for the CDR3: TGTGCCAGCAGTTCATCTCGGACGGTTGTCCCTGAAGCTTTCTTT. Encoded protein: CASSSSRTVVPEAFF.

The V call is TRBV9, the J call TRBJ2-3; D may be TRBD1 (5 bases). The germline gives CDR1 SGDLS, CDR2 YYNGEE. The CDR3 covers 16 residues. V lost 0 bases, J lost 2 bases, and 13 bases lay in between. CDR3 nucleotide sequence: TGTGCCAGCAGCGTAGAATCGTGGGGCGTCACAGATACGCAGTATTTT. Protein sequence: CASSVESWGVTDTQYF.

The chain recombines TRBV2 with TRBJ2-7, with D hard to call. The V end lost 7 bases, the J end lost 7 bases, and 5 bases lay between the germline ends. CDR1 and CDR2 from the germline V gene are SNHLY and FYNNEI. The CDR3 consists of 9 residues. The CDR3 bases are TGTGCCAGCAACCCAGAGCAGTACTTC. Its protein is CASNPEQYF.

The chain employs TRBV29-1 and TRBJ1-3; unclear D gene. Between the trimmed V and J ends, which lost 6 bases and 0 bases, there was a span of 6 bases. In germline, CDR1 is SQVTM, CDR2 ANQGSEA. The CDR3 is 12 residues long. CDR3 nucleotides: TGCAGCGTCTCGGTCTCTGGAAACACCATATATTTT. It is translated as CSVSVSGNTIYF.

The rearrangement uses TRBV20-1 and TRBJ2-3; unclear D gene. The V end lost 3 bases, the J end lost 2 bases, and 12 bases lay between the germline ends. The CDR3 runs 14 residues. Germline V lookup: CDR1 DFQATT, CDR2 SNEGSKA (reference sequence). CDR3 in DNA: TGCAGTGCTAGCCGGGCCGTCCACACAGATACGCAGTATTTT. The encoded protein is CSASRAVHTDTQYF.

This clonotype was found once. The chain carries TRBV27 and TRBJ1-2; a weak D match, TRBD1 (5 bases). V lost 5 bases to trimming and J lost 4 bases, with 14 bases between them. The CDR3 runs to 14 residues. CDR1 is MNHEY, CDR2 SMNVEV, per germline (reference sequence). The CDR3 sequence: CASSEGVQAYGYTF. The DNA of the CDR3 is TGTGCCAGCAGTGAGGGAGTACAGGCCTATGGCTACACCTTC.

V gene TRBV7-3 combines with J gene TRBJ2-2, with TRBD1 identical over 8 bases. The CDR3 runs 15 residues. V gave up 8 bases and J gave up 0 bases; unmatched junction bases: 5. Looked up from germline, CDR1 is SGHTA and CDR2 is FQGTGA. CDR3 sequence reads: CASGTGASNTGELFF. In nucleotides, the CDR3 is TGTGCCAGCGGGACAGGCGCCTCGAACACCGGGGAGCTGTTTTTT. Full variable domain (outside the CDR3, taken from reference TRBV7-3 and TRBJ2-2): GAGVSQTPSNKVTEKGKYVELRCDPISGHTALYWYRQSLGQGPEFLIYFQGTGAADDSGLPNDRFFAVRPEGSVSTLKIQRTERGDSAVYLCASGTGASNTGELFFGEGSRLTVL.

CDR3 DNA: TGTGCCAGCAGTCAGACAACACTAGGGACCCAGTACTTC. As protein: CASSQTTLGTQYF. This chain links TRBV6-1 with TRBJ2-5; perhaps TRBD2 as D (5 bases). The CDR3 consists of 13 residues. Trimming removed 5 bases from V and 7 bases from J, with 14 bases in between. Looked up from germline, CDR1 is MNHNS and CDR2 is SASEGT.

The chain recombines TRBV3-1 with TRBJ2-1; TRBD2 is a possible D gene (5 bases). Per the germline V gene, CDR1 is LGHDT and CDR2 is YNNKEL (reference sequence). The V end was cut by 1 base, the J end by 9 bases, with 13 bases between. The CDR3 sequence is 14 residues long. CDR3 in amino acids: CASSQGWERTEQFF. CDR3 bases: TGTGCCAGCAGCCAAGGATGGGAGCGAACTGAGCAGTTCTTC.

The rearrangement links TRBV10-3 to TRBJ2-5; 7 bases match TRBD2. Germline CDR1 ENHRY, CDR2 SYGVKD. This CDR3 has 14 amino acids. The V segment lost 6 bases and the J segment 1 base; nucleotides outside the gene matches: 5. CDR3 region: CAISPSGSQETQYF. DNA of the CDR3: TGTGCCATCAGCCCTAGCGGCTCCCAAGAGACCCAGTACTTC.

The chain has TRBV30 and TRBJ2-3; 8 nucleotides align to TRBD2. Germline assignment: CDR1 GTSNPN and CDR2 SVGIG (reference sequence). The CDR3 extends over 15 amino acids. V lost 0 bases and J lost 7; bases outside the gene matches: 9. The CDR3 DNA is TGTGCCTGGAGTGTAGGCGTAGCGGGGCTTAATACGCAGTATTTT. It specifies CAWSVGVAGLNTQYF.

This clonotype was recorded once. The gene calls are TRBV20-1 and TRBJ2-1; either TRBD1 or TRBD2 may fit D (5 bases each). V gave up 6 bases and J gave up 6 bases, with 24 bases separating them. Germline CDR1 is DFQATT and CDR2 is SNEGSKA (reference sequence). The CDR3 runs 16 residues. The CDR3 coding sequence is TGCAGTGCCGCCCGCCATCCAGGGAGCAAAACCAATGAGCAGTTCTTC. Its translation is CSAARHPGSKTNEQFF.

This chain links TRBV27 with TRBJ2-7; 12 positions match TRBD2. Unmatched junction bases numbered 15, after V lost 5 bases and J lost 7 bases. Germline CDR1 is MNHEY and CDR2 is SMNVEV (reference sequence). The CDR3 totals 17 residues. The chain's CDR3 is CASSPQLAGGPPREQYF. As DNA, the CDR3 is TGTGCCAGCAGTCCCCAACTAGCGGGGGGCCCTCCGCGGGAGCAGTACTTC.

The DNA of the CDR3 is TGCGCCAGCAGCCAAGAGAGGAACTATGGCTACACCTTC. Translated, it gives CASSQERNYGYTF. The rearrangement joins TRBV4-3 to TRBJ1-2; no definite D call. Germline V lookup: CDR1 LGHNA, CDR2 YSLEER. CDR3 length equals 13 residues. V was cut by 0 bases and J by 2 bases, with 4 bases left in between.

Points on this clonotype: The junction departs from the called germline gene at one end, perhaps through a read error. The gene calls are TRBV20-1 and TRBJ1-2; 7 bases fit TRBD1. Per the germline V gene, CDR1 is DFQATT and CDR2 is SNEGSKA (reference sequence). CDR3 length equals 15 residues. CDR3: CSARGAGGANYGYTF. The CDR3 nucleotides read TGCAGTGCAAGAGGGGCAGGGGGGGCTAACTATGGCTACACCTTC.

The J gene is TRBJ2-5, the V gene TRBV9, with a tentative D call TRBD1 (5 bases). The CDR3 runs 14 residues. Per germline, CDR1 SGDLS and CDR2 YYNGEE. Trimming stripped 5 bases from V and 5 bases from J, with 16 bases between. The CDR3 DNA reads as TGTGCCAGCAGTCCACAGGTCTCTAGGGAGACCCAGTACTTC. It yields the protein CASSPQVSRETQYF.

The rearrangement uses TRBV28 and TRBJ1-1, with a tentative D call TRBD1 (5 bases). V dropped 5 bases and J dropped 1 base, with 11 bases sitting between them. The length of the CDR3 is 14 residues. The germline CDR1 and CDR2 sequences are MDHEN and SYDVKM. DNA of the CDR3: TGTGCCAGCAGTCCCCTCGACAGGAACACTGAAGCTTTCTTT. This codes for CASSPLDRNTEAFF. Drawing the rest from reference TRBV28 and TRBJ1-1, the complete variable domain is DVKVTQSSRYLVKRTGEKVFLECVQDMDHENMFWYRQDPGLGLRLIYFSYDVKMKEKGDIPEGYSVSREKKERFSLILESASTNQTSMYLCASSPLDRNTEAFFGQGTRLTVV.

J is TRBJ2-5 and V is TRBV29-1; the match to TRBD2 covers 7 bases. Germline V gene sequence: CDR1 SQVTM, CDR2 ANQGSEA. Germline trimming cut 4 bases from V and 1 base from J; bases unmatched to any gene: 3. The CDR3 has 13 residues. The CDR3 reads CSVGGGSQETQYF. In nucleotides, the CDR3 is TGCAGCGTTGGGGGGGGGTCCCAAGAGACCCAGTACTTC.

The V and J genes are TRBV24-1 and TRBJ2-3, with D perhaps TRBD1 (7 bases). The germline V gene has CDR1 KGHDR and CDR2 SFDVKD. V lost 4 bases and J 3 bases, leaving 16 bases between the germline ends. CDR3 length: 16 amino acids. The CDR3 region is CATSEGGGVWTDTQYF. The CDR3 DNA sequence: TGTGCCACCAGTGAAGGGGGCGGGGTATGGACAGATACGCAGTATTTT.

The chain combines TRBV10-3 with TRBJ1-1, with unresolved D. Trimming removed 3 bases at V and 3 bases at J, with 14 bases between. Germline-derived CDR1 and CDR2 are ENHRY and SYGVKD. This CDR3 spans 15 amino acids. The CDR3 nucleotides are TGTGCCATCAGTGACGCGCTACTTCACGACACTGAAGCTTTCTTT. Its protein product is CAISDALLHDTEAFF.

The chain is built from TRBV7-9 and TRBJ1-2; D unclear. The V end was cut by 2 bases, the J end by 5 bases, with 9 bases between. The length of the CDR3 is 13 residues. The germline V gene has CDR1 SEHNR and CDR2 FQNEAQ (reference sequence). Here the CDR3 DNA reads TGTGCCAGCAGCTTATCCGCCTTTTATGGCTACACCTTC. Protein: CASSLSAFYGYTF. The variable domain in full, with the rest retrieved from reference TRBV7-9 and TRBJ1-2, is DTGVSQNPRHKITKRGQNVTFRCDPISEHNRLYWYRQTLGQGPEFLTYFQNEAQLEKSRLLSDRFSAERPKGSFSTLEIQRTEQGDSAMYLCASSLSAFYGYTFGSGTRLTVV.

The rearrangement links TRBV29-1 to TRBJ1-1; D gene ambiguous. The CDR3 spans 12 residues. Germline CDR1 reads SQVTM; CDR2 reads ANQGSEA. V lost 6 bases to trimming and J lost 1 base, with 9 bases between them. The CDR3 here is CSVMEANTEAFF. CDR3 nucleotide sequence: TGCAGCGTAATGGAGGCGAACACTGAAGCTTTCTTT.

This chain links TRBV7-3 with TRBJ2-6; D unresolved. V dropped 2 bases and J dropped 4 bases, with 9 bases sitting between them. Per the germline V gene, CDR1 is SGHTA and CDR2 is FQGTGA. This CDR3 has 15 amino acids. CDR3 DNA sequence: TGTGCCAGCAGCTTACTACCAGCCGGGGCCAACGTCCTGACTTTC. Encoded protein: CASSLLPAGANVLTF.

V gene TRBV9 combines with J gene TRBJ2-1; D gene unclear. The CDR3 extends over 15 amino acids. The V gene's germline CDR1 is SGDLS and CDR2 YYNGEE. V lost 0 bases and J lost 5, with 12 bases in between. CDR3 residues: CASSVVPNGNNEQFF. The CDR3 DNA sequence: TGTGCCAGCAGCGTAGTCCCCAACGGAAACAATGAGCAGTTCTTC.

This chain links TRBV24-1 with TRBJ2-5, with TRBD2 matching over 11 bases. V lost 4 bases to trimming and J lost 7 bases; unmatched junction nucleotides: 10. The CDR3 totals 16 residues. Germline CDR1 is KGHDR and CDR2 is SFDVKD. As DNA, the CDR3 is TGTGCCACCAGTGACCAAACTAGCGGGGGTGTCGGGACCCAGTACTTC. It is translated as CATSDQTSGGVGTQYF.

The chain links TRBV20-1 to TRBJ2-1, with 11 positions matching TRBD2. The V gene end was trimmed by 4 bases and the J gene end by 8 bases; junction bases not matched to a gene: 10. Germline CDR1 and CDR2: DFQATT and SNEGSKA (reference sequence). The CDR3 has 15 amino acids. CDR3 residues: CSATQPTSGVDEQFF. The CDR3 DNA is TGCAGTGCTACGCAACCGACTAGCGGGGTAGATGAGCAGTTCTTC.

This chain joins TRBV20-1 and TRBJ2-3, with D possibly matching TRBD2 (6 bases). This CDR3 has 13 residues. Trimming took 4 bases from V and 2 from J, leaving 10 bases between them. The germline V gene has CDR1 DFQATT and CDR2 SNEGSKA (reference sequence). This CDR3 is CSATSDYTDTQYF. The CDR3 nucleotides read TGCAGTGCTACCTCGGACTACACAGATACGCAGTATTTT.

The genes are TRBV9 and TRBJ2-5; D not resolved. Germline V gives CDR1 SGDLS, CDR2 YYNGEE. CDR3 length: 14 residues. V dropped 0 bases and J dropped 2 bases, with 8 bases sitting between them. The CDR3 region is CASSVADGQETQYF. In DNA form, the CDR3 reads TGTGCCAGCAGCGTAGCTGACGGGCAAGAGACCCAGTACTTC.

This rearrangement joins TRBV13 to TRBJ2-1; D uncertain. This CDR3 is built from 13 residues. Germline loops: CDR1 PRHDT, CDR2 FYEKMQ (reference sequence). V was shortened by 2 bases and J by 6 bases, with 8 bases between the two germline ends. The CDR3 coding sequence is TGTGCCAGCAGCTTATATCAGTTCAATGAGCAGTTCTTC. This codes for CASSLYQFNEQFF.

The chain links TRBV27 to TRBJ2-2; maybe TRBD2 (7 bases). Trimming removed 4 bases at V and 3 bases at J, with 9 bases between. The CDR3 spans 14 residues. Germline V gives CDR1 MNHEY, CDR2 SMNVEV (reference sequence). CDR3 in DNA: TGTGCCAGCAGTTGGGGGGGCGACACCGGGGAGCTGTTTTTT. This codes for CASSWGGDTGELFF.

This clonotype has only one observation. The chain uses TRBV29-1 and TRBJ2-1; possible D gene TRBD2, 6 bases. The V end lost 6 bases, the J end lost 6 bases, and 18 bases lay between the germline ends. CDR1 SQVTM and CDR2 ANQGSEA come from the germline V gene. CDR3 length: 14 residues. CDR3 nucleotide sequence: TGCAGCGTCCTCTCGGGGCGGGGTGCCAATGAGCAGTTCTTC. It codes for CSVLSGRGANEQFF.